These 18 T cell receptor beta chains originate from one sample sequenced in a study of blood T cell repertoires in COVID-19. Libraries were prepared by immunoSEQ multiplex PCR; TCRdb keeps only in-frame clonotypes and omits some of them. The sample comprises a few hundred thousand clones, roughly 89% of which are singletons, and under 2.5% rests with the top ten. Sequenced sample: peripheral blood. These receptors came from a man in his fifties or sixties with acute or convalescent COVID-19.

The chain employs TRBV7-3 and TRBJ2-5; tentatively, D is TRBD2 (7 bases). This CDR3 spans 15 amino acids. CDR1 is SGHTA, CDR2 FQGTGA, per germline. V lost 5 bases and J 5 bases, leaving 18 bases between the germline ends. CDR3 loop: CASSVFAGAGETQYF. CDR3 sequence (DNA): TGTGCCAGCAGCGTATTCGCGGGGGCGGGGGAGACCCAGTACTTC.

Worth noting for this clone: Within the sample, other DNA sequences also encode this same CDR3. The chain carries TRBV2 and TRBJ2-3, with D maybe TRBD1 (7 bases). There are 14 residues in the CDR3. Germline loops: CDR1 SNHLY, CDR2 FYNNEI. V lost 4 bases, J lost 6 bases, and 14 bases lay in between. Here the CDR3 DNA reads TGTGCCAGCAGTGGTCAGGGGGGAACGGATACGCAGTATTTT. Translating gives CASSGQGGTDTQYF.

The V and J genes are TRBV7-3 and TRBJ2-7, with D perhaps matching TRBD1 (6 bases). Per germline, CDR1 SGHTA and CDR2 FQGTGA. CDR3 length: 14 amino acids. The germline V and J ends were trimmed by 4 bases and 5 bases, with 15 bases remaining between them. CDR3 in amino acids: CASSSNRDGHEQYF. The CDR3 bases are TGTGCCAGCAGCTCCAACAGGGATGGCCACGAGCAGTACTTC.

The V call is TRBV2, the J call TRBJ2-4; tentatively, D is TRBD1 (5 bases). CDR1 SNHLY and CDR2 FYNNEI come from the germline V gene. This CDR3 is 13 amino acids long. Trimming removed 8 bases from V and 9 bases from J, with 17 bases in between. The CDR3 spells CASFVGANSIQYF. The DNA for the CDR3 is TGTGCCAGCTTCGTAGGGGCTAACAGCATTCAGTACTTC. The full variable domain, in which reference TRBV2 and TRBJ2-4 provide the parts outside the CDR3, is EPEVTQTPSHQVTQMGQEVILRCVPISNHLYFYWYRQILGQKVEFLVSFYNNEISEKSEIFDDQFSVERPDGSNFTLKIRSTKLEDSAMYFCASFVGANSIQYFGAGTRLSVL.

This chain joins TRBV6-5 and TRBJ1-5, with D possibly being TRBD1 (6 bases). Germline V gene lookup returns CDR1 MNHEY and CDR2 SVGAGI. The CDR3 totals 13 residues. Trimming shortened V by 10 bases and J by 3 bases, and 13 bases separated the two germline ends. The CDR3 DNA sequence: TGTGCCACGAGGGGGGGCGTCAATCAGCCCCAGCATTTT. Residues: CATRGGVNQPQHF.

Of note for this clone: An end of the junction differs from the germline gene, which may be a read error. The chain's CDR3 is CASSLGQGEAF. For the CDR3, the DNA is TGTGCCAGCAGCCTAGGACAGGGTGAAGCCTTC. V usage is TRBV5-6 and J usage is TRBJ1-2; 8 bases match TRBD1. Germline lookup yields CDR1 SGHDT and CDR2 YYEEEE. This CDR3 comprises 11 residues.

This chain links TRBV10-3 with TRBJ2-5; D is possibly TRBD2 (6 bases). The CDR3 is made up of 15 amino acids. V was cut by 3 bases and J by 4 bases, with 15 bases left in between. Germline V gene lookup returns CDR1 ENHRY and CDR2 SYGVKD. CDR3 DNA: TGTGCCATCAGTGAAGAGGGCGGGGCAATAGAGACCCAGTACTTC. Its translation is CAISEEGGAIETQYF.

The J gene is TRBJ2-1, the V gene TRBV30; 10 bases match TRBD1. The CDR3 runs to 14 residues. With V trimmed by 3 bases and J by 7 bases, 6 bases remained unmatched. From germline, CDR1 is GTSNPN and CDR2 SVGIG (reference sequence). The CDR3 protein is CAWRTGGPPNEQFF. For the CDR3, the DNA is TGTGCCTGGAGGACAGGGGGCCCCCCTAATGAGCAGTTCTTC.

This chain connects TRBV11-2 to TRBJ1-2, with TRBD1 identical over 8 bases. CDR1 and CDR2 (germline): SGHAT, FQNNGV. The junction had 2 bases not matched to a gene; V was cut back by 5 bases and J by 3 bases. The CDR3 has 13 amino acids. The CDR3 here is CASSPTGDYGYTF. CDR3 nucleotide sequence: TGTGCCAGCAGCCCGACAGGGGACTATGGCTACACCTTC.

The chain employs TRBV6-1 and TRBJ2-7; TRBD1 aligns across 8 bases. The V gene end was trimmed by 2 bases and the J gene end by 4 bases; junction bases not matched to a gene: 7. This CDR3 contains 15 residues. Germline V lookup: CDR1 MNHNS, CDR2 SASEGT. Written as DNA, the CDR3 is TGTGCCAGCAGTGAATCTTCAGGGGGCAGGTACGAGCAGTACTTC. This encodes CASSESSGGRYEQYF.

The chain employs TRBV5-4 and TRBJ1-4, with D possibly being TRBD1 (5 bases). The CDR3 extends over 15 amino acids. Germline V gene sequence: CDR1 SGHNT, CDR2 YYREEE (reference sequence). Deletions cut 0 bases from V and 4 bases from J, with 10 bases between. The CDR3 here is CASSLAGGNNEKLFF. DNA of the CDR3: TGTGCCAGCAGCTTGGCCGGGGGGAATAATGAAAAACTGTTTTTT. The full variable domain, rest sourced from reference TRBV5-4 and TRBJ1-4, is ETGVTQSPTHLIKTRGQQVTLRCSSQSGHNTVSWYQQALGQGPQFIFQYYREEENGRGNFPPRFSGLQFPNYSSELNVNALELDDSALYLCASSLAGGNNEKLFFGSGTQLSVL.

Written as DNA, the CDR3 is TGTGCCTGGAGTGTCCCTAGGGGGCGGGGAGATCAGCCCCAGCATTTT. Protein product: CAWSVPRGRGDQPQHF. V usage is TRBV30 and J usage is TRBJ1-5; the match to TRBD1 covers 7 bases. J lost 5 bases, V lost 0 bases, and 10 bases had no gene match. This CDR3 is built from 16 residues. Germline CDR1 is GTSNPN and CDR2 is SVGIG (reference sequence). The entire variable domain, with the rest obtained from reference TRBV30 and TRBJ1-5, is as follows: SQTIHQWPATLVQPVGSPLSLECTVEGTSNPNLYWYRQAAGRGLQLLFYSVGIGQISSEVPQNLSASRPQDRQFILSSKKLLLSDSGFYLCAWSVPRGRGDQPQHFGDGTRLSIL.

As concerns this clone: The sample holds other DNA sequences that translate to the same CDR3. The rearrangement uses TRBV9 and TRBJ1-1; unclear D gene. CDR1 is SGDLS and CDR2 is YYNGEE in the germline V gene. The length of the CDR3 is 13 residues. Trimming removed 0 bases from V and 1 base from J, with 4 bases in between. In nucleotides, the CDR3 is TGTGCCAGCAGCGTAGCGGGGAACACTGAAGCTTTCTTT. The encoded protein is CASSVAGNTEAFF.

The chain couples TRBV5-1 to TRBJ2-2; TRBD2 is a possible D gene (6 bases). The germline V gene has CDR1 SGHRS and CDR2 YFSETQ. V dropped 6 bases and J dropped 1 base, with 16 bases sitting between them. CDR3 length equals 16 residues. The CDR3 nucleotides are TGCGCCAGCAAGGAGGGTAGACTCCTGAACACCGGGGAGCTGTTTTTT. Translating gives CASKEGRLLNTGELFF.

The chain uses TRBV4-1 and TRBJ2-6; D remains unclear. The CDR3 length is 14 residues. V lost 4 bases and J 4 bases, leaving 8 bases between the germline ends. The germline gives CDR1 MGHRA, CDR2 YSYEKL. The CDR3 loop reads CASSRNSGANVLTF. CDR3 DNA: TGCGCCAGCAGCCGAAACTCCGGGGCCAACGTCCTGACTTTC.

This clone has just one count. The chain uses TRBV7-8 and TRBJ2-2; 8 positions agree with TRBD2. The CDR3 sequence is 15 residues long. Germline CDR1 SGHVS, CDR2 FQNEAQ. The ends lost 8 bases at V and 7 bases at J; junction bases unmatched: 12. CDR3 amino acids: CASGGGAGGGGELFF. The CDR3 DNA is TGTGCCAGCGGAGGAGGCGCGGGGGGTGGCGGGGAGCTGTTTTTT.

In nucleotides, the CDR3 is TGTGCCAGCTCACCACCGGGACAGGGTGACCCTGAAGCTTTCTTT. Encoded protein: CASSPPGQGDPEAFF. The chain couples TRBV18 to TRBJ1-1; 9 bases fit TRBD1. The J segment lost 6 bases and the V segment lost 0 bases, leaving 5 bases of the junction unmatched. This CDR3 contains 15 residues. The germline V gene has CDR1 KGHSH and CDR2 LQKENI.

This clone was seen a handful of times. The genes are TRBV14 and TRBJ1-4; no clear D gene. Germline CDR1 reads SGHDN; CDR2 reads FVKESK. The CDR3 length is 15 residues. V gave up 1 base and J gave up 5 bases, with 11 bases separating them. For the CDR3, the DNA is TGTGCCAGCAGCCAAGCCAGTACGGAGAATGAAAAACTGTTTTTT. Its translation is CASSQASTENEKLFF.